These 23 T cell receptor beta chains share one sample of origin, sequenced in a study of blood T cell repertoires in COVID-19. Sequencing used immunoSEQ multiplex PCR; TCRdb keeps in-frame clones, though not all of them. The sample carries 45,000 to 70,000 clones, about 91% recorded once. Sample: peripheral blood. These receptors came from a woman aged 55-70 years with active COVID-19.

V gene TRBV5-8 combines with J gene TRBJ2-4, with 8 bases lining up with TRBD1. Germline V gene data show CDR1 as SGHTS and CDR2 as YDEGEE. The V and J ends lost 0 bases and 10 bases, in that order; junction bases with no gene match: 9. The CDR3 length is 15 residues. The CDR3 sequence: CASSLAGQGFGIQYF. The CDR3 DNA reads as TGTGCCAGCAGCTTGGCCGGACAGGGCTTTGGGATTCAGTACTTC.

This clone showed up just a few times. V usage is TRBV29-1 and J usage is TRBJ1-2; D is perhaps TRBD1 (6 bases). The V end lost 1 base, the J end lost 4 bases, and 13 bases lay between the germline ends. The CDR3 extends over 14 amino acids. Germline V gene lookup returns CDR1 SQVTM and CDR2 ANQGSEA. CDR3 loop: CSVEVLGAGYGYTF. The CDR3 DNA follows: TGCAGCGTTGAAGTACTGGGGGCCGGCTATGGCTACACCTTC.

The chain carries TRBV5-1 and TRBJ2-3; no clear D. V was cut by 4 bases and J by 4 bases, with 10 bases left in between. The CDR3 length is 13 residues. In germline, CDR1 is SGHRS, CDR2 YFSETQ. This chain's CDR3 is CASSPGWADTQYF. The CDR3 nucleotides read TGCGCCAGCAGCCCCGGGTGGGCAGATACGCAGTATTTT.

This chain connects TRBV6-2 or TRBV6-3 to TRBJ2-1; 8 bases align to TRBD2. The CDR3 contains 14 residues. Germline loops: CDR1 MNHEY, CDR2 SVGEGT. Germline trimming cut 4 bases from V and 7 bases from J; bases unmatched to any gene: 6. CDR3 bases: TGTGCCAGCAGTTCCCGGGGGGGAGGAAATGAGCAGTTCTTC. Translated: CASSSRGGGNEQFF.

The V gene is TRBV4-1, the J gene TRBJ2-1, with D perhaps matching TRBD2 (5 bases). Trimming left V 0 bases short and J 9 bases short, with 15 bases between. Germline assignment: CDR1 MGHRA and CDR2 YSYEKL. The CDR3 is 15 residues long. The CDR3 reads CASSQDLRGMGEQFF. Written as DNA, the CDR3 is TGCGCCAGCAGCCAAGATCTTCGGGGTATGGGTGAGCAGTTCTTC.

The chain links TRBV2 to TRBJ2-7; 8 nucleotides agree with TRBD1. CDR3 length: 16 amino acids. CDR1 is SNHLY, CDR2 FYNNEI, per germline. J lost 0 bases, V lost 8 bases, and 12 bases had no gene match. The CDR3 DNA is TGTGCCAGCTCCCCAGTCAGGGGGCTGGGCTCCTACGAGCAGTACTTC. It is translated as CASSPVRGLGSYEQYF.

This sequence joins TRBV18 and TRBJ1-3; D is ambiguous. Germline-derived CDR1 and CDR2 are KGHSH and LQKENI. V lost 2 bases to trimming and J lost 2 bases, with 13 bases between them. The CDR3 is 16 amino acids. CDR3 region: CASSPFSTAAGNTIYF. Written as DNA, the CDR3 is TGTGCCAGCTCACCATTTAGCACGGCAGCTGGAAACACCATATATTTT.

V is TRBV11-3 and J is TRBJ2-1; D remains unclear. Per the germline V gene, CDR1 is SGHNT and CDR2 is YENEEA. The CDR3 sequence is 11 residues long. The germline V and J ends were trimmed by 3 bases and 8 bases, with 5 bases remaining between them. The CDR3 coding sequence is TGTGCCAGCAGCTTTACGGATGAGCAGTTCTTC. It encodes CASSFTDEQFF.

The genes are TRBV5-1 and TRBJ2-3; 10 nucleotides agree with TRBD2. Germline V CDR1 and CDR2: SGHRS, YFSETQ. V shed 0 bases, J shed 5 bases, and the junction held 3 bases outside the gene matches. CDR3 size: 15 residues. The DNA of the CDR3 is TGCGCCAGCAGCTTGGCGGCTAGCGGGGGAGATACGCAGTATTTT. It is translated as CASSLAASGGDTQYF.

V is TRBV7-2 and J is TRBJ2-7; tentative D call: TRBD1 (6 bases). V shed 1 base and J shed 0 bases, with 13 bases lying between them. The CDR3 has 16 amino acids. CDR1 is SGHTA and CDR2 is FQGNSA in the germline V gene. CDR3 in DNA: TGTGCCAGCAGCTTAGAGTGGGGCAGGGGCTCCTACGAGCAGTACTTC. Its translation is CASSLEWGRGSYEQYF.

V usage is TRBV4-3 and J usage is TRBJ2-3, with D maybe TRBD2 (5 bases). Germline values: CDR1 LGHNA, CDR2 YSLEER. This CDR3 is 18 amino acids long. V dropped 0 bases and J dropped 6 bases, with 22 bases sitting between them. Written as DNA, the CDR3 is TGCGCCAGCAGCCAAGATACCCCGGGGAAGGGAGCCCGGGATACGCAGTATTTT. Translated, it gives CASSQDTPGKGARDTQYF.

Here the CDR3 reads CASRRTGEGNQPQHF. The CDR3 DNA is TGTGCCAGCAGGAGGACAGGGGAAGGCAATCAGCCCCAGCATTTT. The gene calls are TRBV6-5 and TRBJ1-5; 9 bases fit TRBD1. The junction had 5 bases not matched to a gene; V was cut back by 6 bases and J by 2 bases. Germline CDR1 MNHEY, CDR2 SVGAGI. The CDR3 totals 15 residues.

The sample holds one count of this clone. This chain uses TRBV6-5 with TRBJ1-6; 8 positions match TRBD1. J was trimmed by 4 bases and V by 4 bases; bases with no gene match: 6. CDR3 length: 16 residues. The V gene's germline CDR1 is MNHEY and CDR2 SVGAGI. CDR3 in amino acids: CASSSGQGRYNSPLHF. CDR3 DNA: TGTGCCAGCAGTTCCGGACAGGGTCGATATAATTCACCCCTCCACTTT.

The rearrangement links TRBV4-1 to TRBJ2-7; 8 bases map to TRBD2. Germline V gene sequence: CDR1 MGHRA, CDR2 YSYEKL. The CDR3 covers 16 residues. Trimming took 1 base from V and 4 from J; bases not matched to a gene: 9. The CDR3 DNA sequence: TGCGCCAGCAGCCAAGCTGGGACTAGTGATCGATACGAGCAGTACTTC. Amino acids: CASSQAGTSDRYEQYF.

The chain has TRBV7-2 and TRBJ2-6; D call uncertain. Germline V gene lookup returns CDR1 SGHTA and CDR2 FQGNSA. The V end was cut by 3 bases, the J end by 0 bases, with 12 bases between. The length of the CDR3 is 17 residues. The CDR3 nucleotides are TGTGCCAGCAGCTTGGAGCCGTTAATCTCTGGGGCCAACGTCCTGACTTTC. Protein sequence: CASSLEPLISGANVLTF.

V usage is TRBV18 and J usage is TRBJ1-1; weak D call: TRBD1 (5 bases). V lost 3 bases and J 2 bases, leaving 13 bases between the germline ends. CDR1 and CDR2 (germline): KGHSH, LQKENI. CDR3 length equals 15 residues. The CDR3 DNA reads as TGTGCCAGCTCACCGGGACTAACAAGAAACACTGAAGCTTTCTTT. Protein product: CASSPGLTRNTEAFF. The full variable domain, rest sourced from reference TRBV18 and TRBJ1-1, is NAGVMQNPRHLVRRRGQEARLRCSPMKGHSHVYWYRQLPEEGLKFMVYLQKENIIDESGMPKERFSAEFPKEGPSILRIQQVVRGDSAAYFCASSPGLTRNTEAFFGQGTRLTVV.

The chain uses TRBV6-5 and TRBJ2-7; D may be TRBD2 (6 bases). In germline, CDR1 is MNHEY, CDR2 SVGAGI. CDR3 length: 14 amino acids. V was shortened by 6 bases and J by 6 bases, with 18 bases between the two germline ends. CDR3 residues: CASSRPGVGREQYF. The CDR3 DNA is TGTGCCAGCAGCCGCCCGGGGGTTGGACGCGAGCAGTACTTC.

Only a few counts were recorded for this clone. V gene TRBV5-1 combines with J gene TRBJ2-7; D might be TRBD2 (8 bases). This CDR3 spans 15 amino acids. The V gene lost 3 bases and the J gene lost 4 bases, with 17 bases spanning the gap. Per germline, CDR1 SGHRS and CDR2 YFSETQ. This CDR3 is CASSWPGQRGYEQYF. CDR3 sequence (DNA): TGCGCCAGCAGCTGGCCGGGACAGCGGGGGTACGAGCAGTACTTC.

V is TRBV19 and J is TRBJ1-1, with D unresolved. Germline CDR1 and CDR2: LNHDA and SQIVND (reference sequence). Trimming pared 5 bases from V and 6 bases from J, leaving 13 bases between. CDR3 size: 13 residues. CDR3 sequence (DNA): TGTGCCAGTAGTCGCGCCCCGGAGGCTGAAGCTTTCTTT. Amino acids: CASSRAPEAEAFF. Drawing the rest from reference TRBV19 and TRBJ1-1, the complete variable domain is DGGITQSPKYLFRKEGQNVTLSCEQNLNHDAMYWYRQDPGQGLRLIYYSQIVNDFQKGDIAEGYSVSREKKESFPLTVTSAQKNPTAFYLCASSRAPEAEAFFGQGTRLTVV.

The V and J genes are TRBV6-5 and TRBJ2-7, with 11 bases identical to TRBD2. Germline V gives CDR1 MNHEY, CDR2 SVGAGI. The CDR3 is made up of 16 amino acids. V lost 2 bases and J lost 2; bases outside the gene matches: 5. Here the CDR3 reads CASSYLAGGQPYEQYF. The CDR3 DNA reads as TGTGCCAGCAGTTACCTAGCGGGGGGCCAACCCTACGAGCAGTACTTC.

This chain links TRBV7-2 with TRBJ1-6; 7 bases are a match to TRBD1. This CDR3 region has 17 residues. The junction had 21 bases not matched to a gene; V was cut back by 5 bases and J by 14 bases. CDR1 and CDR2 from the germline V gene are SGHTA and FQGNSA. The CDR3 sequence: CASSPDRIGPSRGTLHF. CDR3 DNA: TGTGCCAGCAGCCCGGACAGGATAGGCCCCTCTAGGGGGACCCTCCACTTT. The full variable domain, completed using reference TRBV7-2 and TRBJ1-6, is GAGVSQSPSNKVTEKGKDVELRCDPISGHTALYWYRQSLGQGLEFLIYFQGNSAPDKSGLPSDRFSAERTGGSVSTLTIQRTQQEDSAVYLCASSPDRIGPSRGTLHFGNGTRLTVT.

This chain links TRBV6-5 with TRBJ1-1; TRBD1 matches at 8 bases. The CDR3 contains 15 residues. With 6 bases clipped from V and 5 bases from J, the junction kept 11 bases outside the gene matches. CDR1 MNHEY and CDR2 SVGAGI come from the germline V gene. CDR3 DNA sequence: TGTGCCAGCAGCTCAGGGGGCGGAGGGGAAACTGAAGCTTTCTTT. Protein sequence: CASSSGGGGETEAFF.

The chain has TRBV6-5 and TRBJ1-5; maybe TRBD1 (6 bases). Germline V gene data show CDR1 as MNHEY and CDR2 as SVGAGI. The CDR3 consists of 13 residues. The V end lost 8 bases, the J end lost 2 bases, and 10 bases lay between the germline ends. Here the CDR3 DNA reads TGTGCCAGCGAGAGACAGGGCAATCAGCCCCAGCATTTT. Its translation: CASERQGNQPQHF.